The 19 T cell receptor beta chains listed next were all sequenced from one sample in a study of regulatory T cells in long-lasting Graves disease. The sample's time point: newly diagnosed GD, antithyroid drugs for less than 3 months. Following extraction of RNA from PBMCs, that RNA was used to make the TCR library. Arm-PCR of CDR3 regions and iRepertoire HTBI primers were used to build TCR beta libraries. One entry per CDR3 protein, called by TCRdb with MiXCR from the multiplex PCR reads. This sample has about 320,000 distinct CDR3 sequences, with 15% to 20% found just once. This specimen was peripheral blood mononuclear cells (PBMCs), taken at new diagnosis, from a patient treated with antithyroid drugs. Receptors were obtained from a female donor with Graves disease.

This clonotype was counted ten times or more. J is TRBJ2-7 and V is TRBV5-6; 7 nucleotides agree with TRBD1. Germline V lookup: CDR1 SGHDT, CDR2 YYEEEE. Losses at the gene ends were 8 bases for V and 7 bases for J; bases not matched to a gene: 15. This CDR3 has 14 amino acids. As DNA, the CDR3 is TGTGCCAGTAACCTCCCCGGGACAGCAAGGGAGCAGTACTTC. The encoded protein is CASNLPGTAREQYF. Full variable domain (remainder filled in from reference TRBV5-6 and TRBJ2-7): DAGVTQSPTHLIKTRGQQVTLRCSPKSGHDTVSWYQQALGQGPQFIFQYYEEEERQRGNFPDRFSGHQFPNYSSELNVNALLLGDSALYLCASNLPGTAREQYFGPGTRLTVT.

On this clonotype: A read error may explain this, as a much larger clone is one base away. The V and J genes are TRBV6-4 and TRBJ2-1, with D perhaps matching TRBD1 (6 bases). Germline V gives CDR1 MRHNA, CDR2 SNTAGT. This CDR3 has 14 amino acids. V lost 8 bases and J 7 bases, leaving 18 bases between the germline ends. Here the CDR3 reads CASGSIGTPNEQFF. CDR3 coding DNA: TGTGCCAGCGGATCGATCGGGACACCTAATGAGCAGTTCTTC.

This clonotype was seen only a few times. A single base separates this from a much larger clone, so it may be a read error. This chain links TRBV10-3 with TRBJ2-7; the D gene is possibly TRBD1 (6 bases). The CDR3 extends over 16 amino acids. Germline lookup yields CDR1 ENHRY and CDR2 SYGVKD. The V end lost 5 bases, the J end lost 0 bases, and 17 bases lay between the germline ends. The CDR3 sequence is CAISYGSVDSSYEQYF. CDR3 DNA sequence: TGTGCCATCAGTTACGGGTCAGTGGACAGCTCCTACGAGCAGTACTTC.

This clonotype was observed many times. CDR3 sequence: CASSPGTLQETQYF. The CDR3, as DNA: TGTGCCAGCAGCCCCGGAACTCTCCAAGAGACCCAGTACTTC. The chain recombines TRBV11-2 with TRBJ2-5; the D is unclear. Per the germline V gene, CDR1 is SGHAT and CDR2 is FQNNGV. V was cut by 5 bases and J by 1 base, with 11 bases left in between. The CDR3 extends over 14 amino acids.

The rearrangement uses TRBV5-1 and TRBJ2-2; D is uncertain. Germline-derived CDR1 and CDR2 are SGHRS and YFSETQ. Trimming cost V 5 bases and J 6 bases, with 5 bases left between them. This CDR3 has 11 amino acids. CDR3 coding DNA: TGCGCCAGCAGTGAGGCCGGGGAGCTGTTTTTT. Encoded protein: CASSEAGELFF. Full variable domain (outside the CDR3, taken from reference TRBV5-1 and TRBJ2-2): KAGVTQTPRYLIKTRGQQVTLSCSPISGHRSVSWYQQTPGQGLQFLFEYFSETQRNKGNFPGRFSGRQFSNSRSEMNVSTLELGDSALYLCASSEAGELFFGEGSRLTVL.

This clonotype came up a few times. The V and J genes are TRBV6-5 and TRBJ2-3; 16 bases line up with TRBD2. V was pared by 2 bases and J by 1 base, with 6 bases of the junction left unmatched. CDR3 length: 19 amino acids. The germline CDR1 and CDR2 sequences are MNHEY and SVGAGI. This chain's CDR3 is CASSYLGTSGREGTDTQYF. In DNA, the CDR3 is TGTGCCAGCAGTTACCTCGGGACTAGCGGGAGGGAGGGCACAGATACGCAGTATTTT.

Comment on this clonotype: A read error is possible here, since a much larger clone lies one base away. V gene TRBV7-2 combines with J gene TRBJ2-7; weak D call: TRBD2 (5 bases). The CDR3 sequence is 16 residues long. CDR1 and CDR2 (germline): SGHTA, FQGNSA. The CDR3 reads CASSSLVVTKTYGQYF. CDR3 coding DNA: TGTGCCAGCAGCTCTCTTGTCGTGACTAAGACCTACGGGCAGTACTTC.

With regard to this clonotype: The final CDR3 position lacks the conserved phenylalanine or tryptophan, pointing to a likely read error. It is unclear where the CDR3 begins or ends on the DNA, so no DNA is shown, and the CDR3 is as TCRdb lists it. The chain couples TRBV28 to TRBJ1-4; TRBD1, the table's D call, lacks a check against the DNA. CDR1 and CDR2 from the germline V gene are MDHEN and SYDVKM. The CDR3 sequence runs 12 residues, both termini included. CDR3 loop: CASSTGTENFFL.

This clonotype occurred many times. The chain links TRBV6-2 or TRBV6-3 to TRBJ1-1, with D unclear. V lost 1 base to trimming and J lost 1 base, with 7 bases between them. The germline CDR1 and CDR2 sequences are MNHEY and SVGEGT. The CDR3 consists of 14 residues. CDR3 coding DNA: TGTGCCAGCAGTTACTACGCATCGAACACTGAAGCTTTCTTT. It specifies CASSYYASNTEAFF.

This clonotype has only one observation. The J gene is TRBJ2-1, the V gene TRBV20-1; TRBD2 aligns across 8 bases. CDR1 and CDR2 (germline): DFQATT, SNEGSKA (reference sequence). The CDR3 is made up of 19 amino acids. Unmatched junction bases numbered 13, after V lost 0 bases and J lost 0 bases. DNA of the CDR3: TGCAGTGCTAGAGATGTGGGGCCTTCGCGGGGGGACTCCTACAATGAGCAGTTCTTC. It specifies CSARDVGPSRGDSYNEQFF.

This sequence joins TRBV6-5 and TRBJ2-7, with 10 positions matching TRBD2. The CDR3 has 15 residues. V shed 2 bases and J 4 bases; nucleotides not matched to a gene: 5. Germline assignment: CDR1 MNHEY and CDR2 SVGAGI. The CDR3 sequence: CASSYRLAGDYEQYF. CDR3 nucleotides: TGTGCCAGCAGTTACAGGCTAGCGGGAGATTACGAGCAGTACTTC.

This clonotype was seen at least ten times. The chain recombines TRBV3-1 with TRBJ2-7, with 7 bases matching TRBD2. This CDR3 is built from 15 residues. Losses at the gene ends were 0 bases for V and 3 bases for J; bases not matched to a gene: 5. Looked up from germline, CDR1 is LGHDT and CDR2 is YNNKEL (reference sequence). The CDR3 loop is CASSQEAGVIYEQYF. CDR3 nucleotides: TGTGCCAGCAGCCAAGAGGCGGGGGTGATCTACGAGCAGTACTTC.

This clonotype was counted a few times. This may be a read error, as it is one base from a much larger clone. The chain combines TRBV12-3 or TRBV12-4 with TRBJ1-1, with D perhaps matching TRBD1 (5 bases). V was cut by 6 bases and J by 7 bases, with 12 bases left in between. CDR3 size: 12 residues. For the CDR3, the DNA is TGTGCCAGCAGATTGACAGAAAATGAAGCTTTCTTT. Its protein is CASRLTENEAFF.

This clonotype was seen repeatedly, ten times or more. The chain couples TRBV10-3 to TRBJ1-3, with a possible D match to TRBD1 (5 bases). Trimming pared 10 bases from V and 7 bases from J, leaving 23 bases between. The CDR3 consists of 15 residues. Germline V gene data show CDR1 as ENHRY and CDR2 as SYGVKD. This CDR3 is CATRLGVDDGNTIYF. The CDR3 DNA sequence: TGTGCCACCCGGCTGGGGGTCGATGATGGGAACACCATATATTTT.

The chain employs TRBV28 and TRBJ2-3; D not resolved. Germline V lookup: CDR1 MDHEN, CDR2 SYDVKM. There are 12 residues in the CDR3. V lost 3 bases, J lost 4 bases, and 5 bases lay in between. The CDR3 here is CASSFRADTQYF. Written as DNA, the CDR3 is TGTGCCAGCAGTTTTAGGGCAGATACGCAGTATTTT.

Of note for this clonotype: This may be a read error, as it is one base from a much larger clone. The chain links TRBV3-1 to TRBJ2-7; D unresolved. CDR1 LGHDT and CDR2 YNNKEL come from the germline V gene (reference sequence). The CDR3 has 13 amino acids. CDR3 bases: TGTGCCAGCATCCAAGATCAGTCCTACGAGCAGTACTTC. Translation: CASIQDQSYEQYF.

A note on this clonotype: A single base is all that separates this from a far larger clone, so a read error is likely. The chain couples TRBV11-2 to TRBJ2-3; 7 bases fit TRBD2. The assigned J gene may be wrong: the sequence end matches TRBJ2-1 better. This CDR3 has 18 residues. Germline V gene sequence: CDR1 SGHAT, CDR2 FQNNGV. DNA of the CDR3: TGTGCCAGCAGCTTAGGGGCTTCGGCGGGGAGGGCCGAAGGTGAGCAGTTCTTC. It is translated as CASSLGASAGRAEGEQFF.

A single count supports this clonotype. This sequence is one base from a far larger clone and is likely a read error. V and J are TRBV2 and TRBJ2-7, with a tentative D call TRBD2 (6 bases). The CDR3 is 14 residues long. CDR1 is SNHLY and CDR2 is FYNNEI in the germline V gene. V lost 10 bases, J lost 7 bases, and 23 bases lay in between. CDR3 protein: CATPGLDSYNEQYF. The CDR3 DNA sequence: TGTGCCACCCCGGGACTTGACTCCTACAATGAGCAGTACTTC.

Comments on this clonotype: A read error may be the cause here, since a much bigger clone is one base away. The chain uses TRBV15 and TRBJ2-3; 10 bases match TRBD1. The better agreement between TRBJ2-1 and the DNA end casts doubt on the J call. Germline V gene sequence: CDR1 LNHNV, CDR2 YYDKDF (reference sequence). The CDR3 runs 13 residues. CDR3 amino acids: CATSLDRGFEQFF. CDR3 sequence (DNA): TGTGCCACCAGCCTGGACAGGGGGTTCGAGCAGTTCTTC.